This T cell receptor beta chain came from a study of shared clonotypes between healthy human individuals. Study context: CD8 memory received one plate per donor, CD8 naive two, CD4 memory three and CD4 naive three.

Trimming shortened V by 4 bases and J by 1 base, and 8 bases separated the two germline ends. The CDR3 length is 13 residues. Germline V gene sequence: CDR1 SGHDT, CDR2 YYEEEE. TCRdb's copy holds only in-frame clones and misses some; the assay was immunoSEQ multiplex PCR. Altogether some 500,000 clones are present, around 96% being singletons, with the ten largest covering approximately 0.067%. The source of this sequence is a woman in her 30s in good health. Sequencing was carried out using naive CD4+ T cells sorted from blood. The subset: CD45RA+ positively selected. V and J are TRBV5-6 and TRBJ1-2; no clear D. This CDR3 reads CASSPTDNYGYTF. CDR3 bases: TGTGCCAGCAGCCCTACAGATAACTATGGCTACACCTTC.